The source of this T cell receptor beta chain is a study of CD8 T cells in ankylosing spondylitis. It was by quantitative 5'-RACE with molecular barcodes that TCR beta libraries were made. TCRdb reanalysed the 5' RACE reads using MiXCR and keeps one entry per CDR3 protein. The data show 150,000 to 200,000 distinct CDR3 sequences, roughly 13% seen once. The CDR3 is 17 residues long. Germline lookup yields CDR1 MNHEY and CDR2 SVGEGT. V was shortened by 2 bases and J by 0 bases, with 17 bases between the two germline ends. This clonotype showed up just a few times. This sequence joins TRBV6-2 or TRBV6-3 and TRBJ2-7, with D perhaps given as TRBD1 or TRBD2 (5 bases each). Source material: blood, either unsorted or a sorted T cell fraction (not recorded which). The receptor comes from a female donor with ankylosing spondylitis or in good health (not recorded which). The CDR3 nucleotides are TGTGCCAGCAGTTACCCGGGGCAGCCAAAGGTCTCCTACGAGCAGTACTTC. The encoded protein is CASSYPGQPKVSYEQYF.